This T cell receptor beta chain was identified during a study of control samples from healthy donors and cancer patients. Trimming took 4 bases from V and 4 from J; bases not matched to a gene: 8. From germline, CDR1 is SNHLY and CDR2 FYNNEI. The CDR3 runs 15 residues. The data were produced by immunoSEQ multiplex PCR, yet TCRdb's version contains in-frame clones alone and is incomplete. The sample carries around 12,000 clones, approximately 93% recorded once. The chain has TRBV2 and TRBJ2-3; the match to TRBD2 covers 7 bases. The sequence derives from a man older than 75 with lung cancer. Sequencing was performed on PBMCs. For the CDR3, the DNA is TGTGCCAGCAGTGGGTCAGCGGGGTTCCCAGATACGCAGTATTTT. It specifies CASSGSAGFPDTQYF.